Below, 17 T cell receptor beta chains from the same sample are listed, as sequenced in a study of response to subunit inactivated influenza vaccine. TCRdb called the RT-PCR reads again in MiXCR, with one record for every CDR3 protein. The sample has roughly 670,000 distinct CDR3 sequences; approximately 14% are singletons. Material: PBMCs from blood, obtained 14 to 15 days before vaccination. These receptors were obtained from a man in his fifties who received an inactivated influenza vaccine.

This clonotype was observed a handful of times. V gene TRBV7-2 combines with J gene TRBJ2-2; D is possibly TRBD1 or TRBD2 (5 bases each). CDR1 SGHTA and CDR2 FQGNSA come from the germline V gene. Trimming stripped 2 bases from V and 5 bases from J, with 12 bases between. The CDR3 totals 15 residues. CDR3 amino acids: CASSLMRGSTGELFF. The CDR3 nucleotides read TGTGCCAGCAGCTTAATGAGGGGATCGACCGGGGAGCTGTTTTTT.

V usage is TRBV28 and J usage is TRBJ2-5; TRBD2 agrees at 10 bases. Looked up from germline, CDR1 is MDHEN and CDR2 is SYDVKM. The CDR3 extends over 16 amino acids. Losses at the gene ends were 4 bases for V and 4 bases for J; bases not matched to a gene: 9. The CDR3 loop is CASSSRTSGEGETQYF. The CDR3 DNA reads TGTGCCAGCAGTTCTCGGACTAGCGGAGAGGGAGAGACCCAGTACTTC.

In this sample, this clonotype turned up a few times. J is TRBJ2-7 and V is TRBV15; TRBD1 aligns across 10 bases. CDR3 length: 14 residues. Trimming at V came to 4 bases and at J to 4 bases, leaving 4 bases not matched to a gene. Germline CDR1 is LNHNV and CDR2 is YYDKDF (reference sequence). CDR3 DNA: TGTGCCACCAGCAAGACAGGGGGCGGATACGAGCAGTACTTC. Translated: CATSKTGGGYEQYF.

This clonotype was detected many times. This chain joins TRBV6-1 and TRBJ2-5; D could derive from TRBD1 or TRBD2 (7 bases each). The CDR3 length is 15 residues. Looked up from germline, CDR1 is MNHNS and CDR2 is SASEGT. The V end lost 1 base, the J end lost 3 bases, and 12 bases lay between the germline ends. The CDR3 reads CASSEVAGGEETQYF. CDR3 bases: TGTGCCAGCAGTGAAGTTGCAGGGGGGGAAGAGACCCAGTACTTC.

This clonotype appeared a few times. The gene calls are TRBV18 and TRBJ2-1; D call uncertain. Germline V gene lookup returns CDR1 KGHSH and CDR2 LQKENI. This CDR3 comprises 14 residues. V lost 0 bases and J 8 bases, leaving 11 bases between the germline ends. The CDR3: CASSPPALRDEQFF. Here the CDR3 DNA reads TGTGCCAGCTCACCACCGGCGCTTCGGGATGAGCAGTTCTTC.

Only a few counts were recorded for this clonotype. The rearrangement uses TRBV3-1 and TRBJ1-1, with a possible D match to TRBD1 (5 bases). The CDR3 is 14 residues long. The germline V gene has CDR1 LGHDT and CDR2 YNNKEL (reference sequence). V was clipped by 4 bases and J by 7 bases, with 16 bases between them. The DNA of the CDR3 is TGTGCCAGCAGCCCGGGGGGATTTGAGGTTGAAGCTTTCTTT. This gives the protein CASSPGGFEVEAFF.

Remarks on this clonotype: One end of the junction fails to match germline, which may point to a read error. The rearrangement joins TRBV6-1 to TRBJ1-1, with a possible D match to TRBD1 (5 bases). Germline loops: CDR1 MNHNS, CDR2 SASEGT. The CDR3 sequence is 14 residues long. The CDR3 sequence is CAISPGPQNTGAFF. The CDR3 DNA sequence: TGTGCCATTTCTCCGGGACCGCAGAACACTGGAGCTTTCTTT.

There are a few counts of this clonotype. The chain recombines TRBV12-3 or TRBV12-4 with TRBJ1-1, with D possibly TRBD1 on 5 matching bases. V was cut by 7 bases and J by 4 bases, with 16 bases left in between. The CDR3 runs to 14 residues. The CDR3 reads CASTEKRGFTEAFF. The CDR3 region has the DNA TGTGCCAGCACCGAGAAGAGGGGTTTCACTGAAGCTTTCTTT.

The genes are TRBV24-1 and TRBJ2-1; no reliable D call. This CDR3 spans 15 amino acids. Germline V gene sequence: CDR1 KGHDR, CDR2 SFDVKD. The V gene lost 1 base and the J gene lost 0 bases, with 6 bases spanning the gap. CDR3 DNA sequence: TGTGCCACCAGTGATTTTTCCGGCTCCTACAATGAGCAGTTCTTC. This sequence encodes CATSDFSGSYNEQFF.

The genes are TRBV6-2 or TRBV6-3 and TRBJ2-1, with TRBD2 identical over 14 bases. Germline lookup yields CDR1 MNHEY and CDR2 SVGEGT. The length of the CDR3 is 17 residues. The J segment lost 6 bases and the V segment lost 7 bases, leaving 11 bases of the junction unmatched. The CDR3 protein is CASTKGTSGRVANEQFF. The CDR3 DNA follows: TGTGCCAGCACCAAAGGGACTAGCGGGAGAGTCGCCAATGAGCAGTTCTTC.

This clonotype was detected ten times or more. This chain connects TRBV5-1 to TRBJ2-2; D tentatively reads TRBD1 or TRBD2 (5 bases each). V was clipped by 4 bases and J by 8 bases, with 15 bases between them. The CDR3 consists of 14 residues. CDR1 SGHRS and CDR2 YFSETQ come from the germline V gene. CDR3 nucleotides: TGCGCCAGCAGCCAAGGGACCAGTACTGGGGAGCTGTTTTTT. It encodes CASSQGTSTGELFF.

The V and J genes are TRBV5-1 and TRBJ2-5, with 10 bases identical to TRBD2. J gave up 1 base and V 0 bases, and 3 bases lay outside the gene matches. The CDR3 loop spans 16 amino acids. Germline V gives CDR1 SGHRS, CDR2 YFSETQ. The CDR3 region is CASSLGASGGQETQYF. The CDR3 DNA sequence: TGCGCCAGCAGCTTGGGGGCTAGCGGGGGCCAAGAGACCCAGTACTTC.

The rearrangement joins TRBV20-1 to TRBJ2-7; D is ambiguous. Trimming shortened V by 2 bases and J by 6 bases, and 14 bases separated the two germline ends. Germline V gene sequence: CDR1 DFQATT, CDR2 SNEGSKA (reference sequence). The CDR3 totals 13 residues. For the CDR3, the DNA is TGCAGTGCTAGACGCCCCGGACCGGCCGAGCAGTACTTC. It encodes CSARRPGPAEQYF.

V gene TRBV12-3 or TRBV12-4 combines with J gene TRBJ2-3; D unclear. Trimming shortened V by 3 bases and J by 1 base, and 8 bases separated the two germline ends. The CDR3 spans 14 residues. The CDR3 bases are TGTGCCAGCAGTTTGCGTCGGGGCACAGATACGCAGTATTTT. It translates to CASSLRRGTDTQYF.

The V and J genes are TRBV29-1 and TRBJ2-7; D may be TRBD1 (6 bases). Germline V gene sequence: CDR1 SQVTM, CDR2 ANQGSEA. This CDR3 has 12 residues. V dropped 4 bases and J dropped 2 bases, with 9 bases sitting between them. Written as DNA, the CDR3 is TGCAGCGTTGGGGCAGGGGCCTACGAGCAGTACTTC. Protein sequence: CSVGAGAYEQYF.

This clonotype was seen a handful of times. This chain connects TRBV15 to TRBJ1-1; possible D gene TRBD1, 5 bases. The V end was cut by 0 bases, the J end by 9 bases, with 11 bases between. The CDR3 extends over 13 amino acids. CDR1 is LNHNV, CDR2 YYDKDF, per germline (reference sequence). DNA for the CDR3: TGTGCCACCAGCAGAGAGCAGGGTACTAAAGCTTTCTTT. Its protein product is CATSREQGTKAFF.

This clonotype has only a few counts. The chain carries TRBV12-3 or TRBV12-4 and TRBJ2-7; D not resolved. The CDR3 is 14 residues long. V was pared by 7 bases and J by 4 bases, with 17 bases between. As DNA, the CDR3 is TGTGCCAGCACCTTATCAACTTTGGGATACGAGCAGTACTTC. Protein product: CASTLSTLGYEQYF.